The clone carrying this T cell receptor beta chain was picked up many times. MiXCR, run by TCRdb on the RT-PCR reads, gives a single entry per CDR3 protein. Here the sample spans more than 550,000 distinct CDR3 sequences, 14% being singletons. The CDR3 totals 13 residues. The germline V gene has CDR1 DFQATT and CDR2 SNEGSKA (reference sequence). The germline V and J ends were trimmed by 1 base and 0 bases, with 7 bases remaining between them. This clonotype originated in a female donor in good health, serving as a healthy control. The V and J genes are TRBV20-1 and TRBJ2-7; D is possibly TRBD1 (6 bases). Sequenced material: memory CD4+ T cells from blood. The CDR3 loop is CSARVTGSYEQYF. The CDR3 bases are TGCAGTGCTAGAGTGACAGGCTCCTACGAGCAGTACTTC.